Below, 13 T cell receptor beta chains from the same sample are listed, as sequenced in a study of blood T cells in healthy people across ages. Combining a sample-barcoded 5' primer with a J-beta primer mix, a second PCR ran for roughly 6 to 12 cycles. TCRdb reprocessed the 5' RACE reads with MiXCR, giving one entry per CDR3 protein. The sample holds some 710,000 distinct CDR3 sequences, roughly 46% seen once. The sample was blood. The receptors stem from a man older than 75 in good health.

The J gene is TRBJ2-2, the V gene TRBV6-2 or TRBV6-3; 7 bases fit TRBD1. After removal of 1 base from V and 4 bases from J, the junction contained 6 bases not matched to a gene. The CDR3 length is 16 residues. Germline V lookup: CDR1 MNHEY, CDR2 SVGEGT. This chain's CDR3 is CASSYLRGGPTGELFF. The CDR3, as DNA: TGTGCCAGCAGTTACTTACGAGGGGGCCCCACCGGGGAGCTGTTTTTT.

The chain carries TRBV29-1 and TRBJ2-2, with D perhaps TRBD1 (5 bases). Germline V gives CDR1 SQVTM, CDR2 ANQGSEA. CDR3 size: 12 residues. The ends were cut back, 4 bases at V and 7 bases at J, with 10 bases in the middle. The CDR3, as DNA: TGCAGCGTTGCCAGGGATAGCGGGGAGCTGTTTTTT. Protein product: CSVARDSGELFF.

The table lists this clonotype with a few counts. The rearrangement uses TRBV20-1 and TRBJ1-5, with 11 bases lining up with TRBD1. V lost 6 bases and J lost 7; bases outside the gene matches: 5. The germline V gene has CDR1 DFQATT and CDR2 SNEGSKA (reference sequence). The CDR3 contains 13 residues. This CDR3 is CSAGQGVNQPQHF. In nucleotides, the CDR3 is TGCAGTGCGGGACAGGGGGTAAACCAGCCCCAGCATTTT.

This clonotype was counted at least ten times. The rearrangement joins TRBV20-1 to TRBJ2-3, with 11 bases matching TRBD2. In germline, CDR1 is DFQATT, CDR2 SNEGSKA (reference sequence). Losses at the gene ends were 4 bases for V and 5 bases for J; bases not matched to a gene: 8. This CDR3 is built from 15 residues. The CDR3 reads CSAIGTTSGVDTQYF. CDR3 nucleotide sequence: TGCAGTGCTATCGGGACGACTAGCGGGGTAGATACGCAGTATTTT.

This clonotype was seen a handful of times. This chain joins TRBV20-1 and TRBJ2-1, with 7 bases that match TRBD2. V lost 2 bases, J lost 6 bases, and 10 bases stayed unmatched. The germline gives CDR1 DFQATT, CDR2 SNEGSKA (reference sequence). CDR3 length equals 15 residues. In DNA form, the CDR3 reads TGCAGTGCTAGACAGCGGGAATATAAGGGCAATGAGCAGTTCTTC. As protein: CSARQREYKGNEQFF.

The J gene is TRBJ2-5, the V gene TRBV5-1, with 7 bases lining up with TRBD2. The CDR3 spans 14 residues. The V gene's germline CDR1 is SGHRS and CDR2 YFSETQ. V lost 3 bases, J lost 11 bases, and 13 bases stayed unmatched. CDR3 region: CASSWDYLDREQYF. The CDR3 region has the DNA TGCGCCAGCAGCTGGGACTACCTGGACCGGGAGCAGTACTTC.

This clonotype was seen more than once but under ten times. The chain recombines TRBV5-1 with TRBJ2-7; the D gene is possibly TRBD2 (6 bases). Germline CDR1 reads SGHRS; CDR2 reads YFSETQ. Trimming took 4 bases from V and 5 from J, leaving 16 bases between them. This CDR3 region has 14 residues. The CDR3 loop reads CASSVAEGRDEQYF. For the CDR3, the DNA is TGCGCCAGCAGCGTGGCGGAGGGCCGGGACGAGCAGTACTTC.

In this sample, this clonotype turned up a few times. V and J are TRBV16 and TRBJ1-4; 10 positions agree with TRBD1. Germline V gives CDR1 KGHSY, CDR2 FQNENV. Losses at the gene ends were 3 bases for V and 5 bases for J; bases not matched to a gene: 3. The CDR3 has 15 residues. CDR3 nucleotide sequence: TGTGCCAGCAGCCAGCGGACAGGGGGGAATGAAAAACTGTTTTTT. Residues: CASSQRTGGNEKLFF.

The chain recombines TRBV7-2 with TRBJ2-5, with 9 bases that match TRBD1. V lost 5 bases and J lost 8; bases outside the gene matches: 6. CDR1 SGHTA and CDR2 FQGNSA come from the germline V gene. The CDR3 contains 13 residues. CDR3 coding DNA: TGTGCCAGCAGCGACCGGACAGGGGAAACCCAGTACTTC. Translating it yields CASSDRTGETQYF.

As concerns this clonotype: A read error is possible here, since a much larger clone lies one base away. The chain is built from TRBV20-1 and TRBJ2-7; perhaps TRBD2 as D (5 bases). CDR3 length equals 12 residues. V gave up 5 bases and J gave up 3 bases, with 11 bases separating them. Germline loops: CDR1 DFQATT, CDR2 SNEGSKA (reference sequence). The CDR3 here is CSAGGGVYEQYF. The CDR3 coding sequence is TGCAGTGCTGGAGGCGGTGTCTACGAGCAGTACTTC.

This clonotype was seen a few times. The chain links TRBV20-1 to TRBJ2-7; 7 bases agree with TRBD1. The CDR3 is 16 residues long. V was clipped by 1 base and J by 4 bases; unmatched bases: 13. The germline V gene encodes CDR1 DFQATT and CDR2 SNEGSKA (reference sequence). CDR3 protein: CSARALLGGTGYEQYF. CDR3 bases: TGCAGTGCTAGAGCCCTGCTAGGGGGCACCGGATACGAGCAGTACTTC.

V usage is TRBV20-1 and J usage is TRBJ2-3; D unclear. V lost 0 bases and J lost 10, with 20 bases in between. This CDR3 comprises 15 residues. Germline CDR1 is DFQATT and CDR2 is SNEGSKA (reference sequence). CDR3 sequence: CSARDIAPRTWAQYF. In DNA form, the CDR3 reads TGCAGTGCTAGAGATATAGCTCCTAGGACCTGGGCGCAGTATTTT.

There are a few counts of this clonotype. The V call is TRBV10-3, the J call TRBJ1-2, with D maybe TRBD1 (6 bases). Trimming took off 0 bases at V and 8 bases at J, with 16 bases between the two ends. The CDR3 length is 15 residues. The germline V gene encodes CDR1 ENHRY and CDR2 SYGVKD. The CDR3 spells CAISESGRGAEGYTF. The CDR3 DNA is TGTGCCATCAGTGAGTCGGGCAGGGGAGCTGAAGGCTACACCTTC.